This T cell receptor (beta chain) came from a study of cytomegalovirus exposure and HLA in healthy donors. Study in general: A later analysis reported the 120 or so validation repertoires used the same platform as the roughly 700 first-cohort repertoires.

Study results and limitations: Reportedly, diagnosis of cytomegalovirus status by the classifier showed high specificity and sensitivity. For most TCR sequences rarity was the rule, although some public TCRs occurred in many donors.

The donors were part of the 120-subject validation cohort, which stood apart from the roughly 700-subject first cohort. Regarding this clone: Its target is unknown.

Produced via immunoSEQ multiplex PCR; TCRdb's table is partial and in-frame only. The table records around 130,000 clones, just under 90% of them present only once. Germline CDR1 and CDR2: SGHDT and YYEEEE. This CDR3 is built from 14 residues. Trimming removed 0 bases from V and 1 base from J, with 7 bases in between. The rearrangement joins TRBV5-6 to TRBJ2-5; D unclear. The source is a man aged 25 to 40 in good health and CMV-seronegative. Input material: PBMCs. DNA for the CDR3: TGTGCCAGCAGCTTGGGGCAGCGCCAAGAGACCCAGTACTTC. It specifies CASSLGQRQETQYF.